Following are 7 T cell receptor beta chains from one sample sequenced in a study of blood T cell repertoires in COVID-19. Profiling relied on immunoSEQ multiplex PCR, and the TCRdb table lists in-frame clones only, not all of them. The repertoire has 180,000 or so clones, more than 75% of them found once; the top ten carry roughly an eighth. Sequences were obtained from PBMCs or T cells enriched from blood (not recorded which). The receptors here all came from a man aged 55 to 70 who had been exposed to COVID-19.

A word on this clone: One end of the junction fails to match germline, which may point to a read error. The chain links TRBV5-1 to TRBJ2-2; 8 bases agree with TRBD2. Germline values: CDR1 SGHRS, CDR2 YFSETQ. This CDR3 comprises 16 residues. CDR3 in DNA: TGCGCCAGCAGTTTGGGGGGGACTAGTGGCACCGGGGAGCTGTTTTTT. This gives the protein CASSLGGTSGTGELFF.

V usage is TRBV30 and J usage is TRBJ1-2; possible D gene TRBD1, 5 bases. V shed 0 bases and J shed 4 bases, with 9 bases lying between them. CDR3 length: 13 amino acids. Germline CDR1 is GTSNPN and CDR2 is SVGIG (reference sequence). The CDR3 sequence is CAWSVGGFYGYTF. The DNA for the CDR3 is TGTGCCTGGAGTGTGGGGGGATTCTATGGCTACACCTTC.

The chain has TRBV4-2 and TRBJ1-3; 7 nucleotides line up with TRBD1. Trimming cost V 3 bases and J 6 bases; bases outside gene matches: 8. The CDR3 runs 15 residues. Germline V gene lookup returns CDR1 LGHNA and CDR2 YNFKEQ. The chain's CDR3 is CASSQTQGLLNTIYF. The DNA for the CDR3 is TGTGCCAGCAGCCAGACACAGGGGTTGTTAAACACCATATATTTT.

The sample holds many counts of this clone. The DNA for the CDR3 is TGTGCCAGCAGCTCAACTAGCGAGAGCTCCTACAATGAGCAGTTCTTC. It yields the protein CASSSTSESSYNEQFF. V gene TRBV7-2 combines with J gene TRBJ2-1; TRBD2 agrees at 7 bases. Trimming removed 4 bases from V and 0 bases from J; junction bases left unmatched: 6. This CDR3 is 16 amino acids long. Germline CDR1 reads SGHTA; CDR2 reads FQGNSA. The full variable domain, completed using reference TRBV7-2 and TRBJ2-1, is GAGVSQSPSNKVTEKGKDVELRCDPISGHTALYWYRQSLGQGLEFLIYFQGNSAPDKSGLPSDRFSAERTGGSVSTLTIQRTQQEDSAVYLCASSSTSESSYNEQFFGPGTRLTVL.

The CDR3 loop is CASSPGQGGQETQYF. CDR3 bases: TGTGCCAGCAGCCCGGGACAGGGGGGCCAAGAGACCCAGTACTTC. The rearrangement joins TRBV11-2 to TRBJ2-5; TRBD1 agrees at 11 bases. Germline-derived CDR1 and CDR2 are SGHAT and FQNNGV. V dropped 5 bases and J dropped 1; count of bases not matched to a gene: 3. This CDR3 has 15 residues.

The chain joins TRBV28 to TRBJ1-5; 7 nucleotides align to TRBD1. The CDR3 totals 15 residues. Trimming took 6 bases from V and 0 from J; bases not matched to a gene: 5. Germline V lookup: CDR1 MDHEN, CDR2 SYDVKM. Here the CDR3 DNA reads TGTGCCAGCAGAGGGACAGCATATAGCAATCAGCCCCAGCATTTT. Residues: CASRGTAYSNQPQHF.

The genes are TRBV9 and TRBJ2-5; D uncertain. The V and J ends lost 1 base and 0 bases respectively, with 7 bases between them. Germline CDR1 and CDR2: SGDLS and YYNGEE. The CDR3 sequence is 14 residues long. CDR3 region: CASSVSSDQETQYF. The CDR3 nucleotides read TGTGCCAGCAGCGTAAGCAGCGACCAAGAGACCCAGTACTTC.